This TCR beta chain appears in the sequencing data of a study of blood T cell repertoires in COVID-19. Study in general: From the United States, Italy and Spain came samples of acute and convalescent COVID-19. Sample material is recorded as cDNA or gDNA derived from T cells, B-cell-depleted T cells, or PBMCs.

In the original workflow: By means of reference gene primer amplification, nucleated cell counts were estimated. Profiling relied on immunoSEQ multiplex PCR, and the TCRdb table lists in-frame clones only, not all of them. The D gene and trimming were derived from the DNA, and the V and J assignments and clone size from that table. The repertoire consists of about 130,000 clones, with approximately 83% occurring once and the leading ten covering around 3.1%. The CDR3 length is 14 residues. V lost 6 bases and J lost 4; bases outside the gene matches: 3. Germline V CDR1 and CDR2: MNHEY, SMNVEV (reference sequence).

The receptor was isolated from an elderly woman with acute or convalescent COVID-19. V gene TRBV27 combines with J gene TRBJ2-5; 12 positions agree with TRBD1. Sequencing used peripheral blood. The CDR3 reads CASRGDRGRETQYF. CDR3 nucleotides: TGTGCCAGCAGGGGGGACAGGGGGCGAGAGACCCAGTACTTC.